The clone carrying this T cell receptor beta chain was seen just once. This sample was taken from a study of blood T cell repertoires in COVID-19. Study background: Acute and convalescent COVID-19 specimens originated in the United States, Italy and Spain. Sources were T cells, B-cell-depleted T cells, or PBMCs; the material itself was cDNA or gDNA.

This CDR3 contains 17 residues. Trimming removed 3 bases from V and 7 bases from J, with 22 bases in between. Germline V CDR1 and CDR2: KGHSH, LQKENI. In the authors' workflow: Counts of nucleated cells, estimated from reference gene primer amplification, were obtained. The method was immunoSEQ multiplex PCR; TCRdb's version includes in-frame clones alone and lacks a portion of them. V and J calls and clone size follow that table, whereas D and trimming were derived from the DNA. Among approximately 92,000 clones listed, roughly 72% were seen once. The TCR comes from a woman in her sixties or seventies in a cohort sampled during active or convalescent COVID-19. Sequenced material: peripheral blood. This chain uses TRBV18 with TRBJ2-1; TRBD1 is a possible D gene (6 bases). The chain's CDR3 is CASSPLQGLPLGNEQFF. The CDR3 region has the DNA TGTGCCAGCTCACCGCTACAGGGTCTACCCCTTGGGAATGAGCAGTTCTTC.